The entry that follows covers one T cell receptor beta chain sequence. Sequenced by immunoSEQ multiplex PCR; TCRdb stores in-frame clones only, minus some. The sample includes some 31,000 clones, roughly 88% seen only once; the top ten take more than 0.8%. This entry belongs to a study of blood T cell repertoires in COVID-19. The CDR3 is 14 residues long. The germline V and J ends were trimmed by 4 bases and 7 bases, with 14 bases remaining between them. Germline V gene data show CDR1 as MDHEN and CDR2 as SYDVKM. The sequencing sample was made of peripheral blood. The genes are TRBV28 and TRBJ1-5; D is perhaps TRBD1 (6 bases). The clonotype originates from a man in his 70s with active or convalescent COVID-19. The CDR3 bases are TGTGCCAGCAGTTACAGGGAGTATTACCAGCCCCAGCATTTT. Its protein product is CASSYREYYQPQHF. The whole variable domain, remainder taken from reference TRBV28 and TRBJ1-5, is DVKVTQSSRYLVKRTGEKVFLECVQDMDHENMFWYRQDPGLGLRLIYFSYDVKMKEKGDIPEGYSVSREKKERFSLILESASTNQTSMYLCASSYREYYQPQHFGDGTRLSIL.